Below, 12 T cell receptor beta chains from the same sample are listed, as sequenced in a study of cytomegalovirus exposure and HLA in healthy donors. The study ran its PCR with 60 Vbeta and 13 Jbeta primers. Measured with immunoSEQ multiplex PCR; TCRdb has only the in-frame clones, and not every one. The sample has some 190,000 clones, 82% seen once. Sample: PBMCs. The receptor source for this set is a man aged 40-49 years in good health and CMV-seronegative.

The chain uses TRBV19 and TRBJ2-2, with 9 positions matching TRBD1. V was pared by 11 bases and J by 6 bases, with 13 bases of the junction left unmatched. The CDR3 consists of 15 residues. Germline V gene lookup returns CDR1 LNHDA and CDR2 SQIVND (reference sequence). CDR3 sequence: CAGQQGAVGPGELFF. The CDR3 bases are TGTGCCGGCCAACAGGGGGCCGTGGGGCCCGGGGAGCTGTTTTTT.

This clone was picked up a small number of times. The chain recombines TRBV11-2 with TRBJ2-2, with a weak D call TRBD1 (6 bases). Trimming removed 3 bases from V and 1 base from J, with 9 bases in between. CDR1 SGHAT and CDR2 FQNNGV come from the germline V gene. The length of the CDR3 is 15 residues. The CDR3 loop is CASSLQGQNTGELFF. CDR3 coding DNA: TGTGCCAGCAGCTTGCAGGGACAGAACACCGGGGAGCTGTTTTTT.

The gene calls are TRBV5-6 and TRBJ2-5, with a weak D call TRBD1 (6 bases). V was trimmed by 0 bases and J by 5 bases, leaving 11 bases between them. The CDR3 sequence is 14 residues long. In germline, CDR1 is SGHDT, CDR2 YYEEEE. CDR3 bases: TGTGCCAGCAGCTTGGGGGGGCAGGTCGAGACCCAGTACTTC. This sequence encodes CASSLGGQVETQYF.

The V and J genes are TRBV7-6 and TRBJ1-6; D is undetermined. Trimming shortened V by 3 bases and J by 10 bases, and 10 bases separated the two germline ends. Germline assignment: CDR1 SGHVS and CDR2 FNYEAQ. The CDR3 covers 13 residues. The CDR3 sequence is CASSLGRESPLHF. Here the CDR3 DNA reads TGTGCCAGCAGCTTGGGGAGGGAGTCACCCCTCCACTTT.

V and J are TRBV28 and TRBJ1-3; D is uncertain. Deletions cut 5 bases from V and 0 bases from J, with 8 bases between. From germline, CDR1 is MDHEN and CDR2 SYDVKM. The CDR3 is 14 residues long. Here the CDR3 reads CASSTGYSGNTIYF. The CDR3 bases are TGTGCCAGCAGTACGGGGTACTCTGGAAACACCATATATTTT.

This chain links TRBV2 with TRBJ1-2, with a tentative D call TRBD1 (5 bases). The germline V gene encodes CDR1 SNHLY and CDR2 FYNNEI. This CDR3 is built from 14 residues. V was trimmed by 2 bases and J by 3 bases, leaving 10 bases between them. The CDR3 DNA follows: TGTGCCAGCAGTGAAACTTCAGGGTACTATGGCTACACCTTC. Translation: CASSETSGYYGYTF.

The V gene is TRBV6-1, the J gene TRBJ1-5; D gene unclear. Trimming took off 7 bases at V and 5 bases at J, with 12 bases between the two ends. Germline CDR1 is MNHNS and CDR2 is SASEGT. The CDR3 extends over 13 amino acids. CDR3 nucleotide sequence: TGTGCCAGCACTAGGAGGACTTATCAGCCCCAGCATTTT. Its translation is CASTRRTYQPQHF.

The chain combines TRBV6-4 with TRBJ1-6; 9 nucleotides agree with TRBD1. CDR3 length: 14 residues. The V gene's germline CDR1 is MRHNA and CDR2 SNTAGT. J lost 7 bases, V lost 6 bases, and 4 bases had no gene match. CDR3 in amino acids: CASRVGQGNSPLHF. The CDR3 DNA reads TGTGCCAGCAGGGTCGGACAGGGGAATTCACCCCTCCACTTT.

This chain joins TRBV28 and TRBJ2-1, with 8 bases matching TRBD2. Germline CDR1 is MDHEN and CDR2 is SYDVKM. CDR3 length: 14 residues. The junction had 6 bases not matched to a gene; V was cut back by 5 bases and J by 6 bases. CDR3 nucleotides: TGTGCCAGCAGTACAGGGACTAGGCGCAATGAGCAGTTCTTC. Protein product: CASSTGTRRNEQFF.

This clone was seen more than once but under ten times. This chain links TRBV6-5 with TRBJ1-2; 8 bases are shared with TRBD1. After removal of 7 bases from V and 8 bases from J, the junction contained 6 bases not matched to a gene. The V gene's germline CDR1 is MNHEY and CDR2 SVGAGI. The CDR3 length is 12 residues. CDR3 residues: CASKRTGSGYTF. In nucleotides, the CDR3 is TGTGCCAGCAAAAGGACAGGGAGCGGCTACACCTTC.

This clone was observed a handful of times. The rearrangement uses TRBV21-1 and TRBJ1-4. TRBV21-1 is assigned pseudogene status. The CDR3 consists of 15 residues. The CDR3 DNA reads as TGTGCCAGCAGCTCCGCGGGGTACGCTTATGAAAAACTGTTTTTT. It is translated as CASSSAGYAYEKLFF.

This clone was seen only a few times. The chain combines TRBV2 with TRBJ2-5, with D possibly matching TRBD1 (7 bases). Germline values: CDR1 SNHLY, CDR2 FYNNEI. Trimming removed 4 bases from V and 0 bases from J, with 15 bases in between. The CDR3 totals 16 residues. CDR3 sequence (DNA): TGTGCCAGCAGTGGCCAGGGGGGTAGTTACCAAGAGACCCAGTACTTC. Translation gives CASSGQGGSYQETQYF.